One and the same sample provided the 13 T cell receptor beta chains below, sequenced in a study of tumor-infiltrating lymphocytes in oesophageal squamous cell carcinoma. TCRdb processed the PCR reads anew with MiXCR; each CDR3 protein has one entry. The repertoire holds roughly 9,700 distinct CDR3 sequences, 63% seen once, with more than 25% in the top ten. The sample was esophageal tumor tissue. The receptor source for this set is a female donor with esophageal squamous cell carcinoma.

To note about this clonotype: At one boundary the junction diverges from the germline segment, which might be a read error. This sequence joins TRBV7-3 and TRBJ1-1; TRBD1 aligns across 8 bases. This CDR3 spans 17 amino acids. Per germline, CDR1 SGHTA and CDR2 FQGTGA. CDR3 residues: CASRLQGDLILNTEAFF. The CDR3 nucleotides are TGTGCCAGCAGGCTACAGGGGGATCTGATACTAAACACTGAAGCTTTCTTC.

This clonotype was seen a few times. V and J are TRBV11-2 and TRBJ2-4, with 9 positions matching TRBD1. The DNA matches TRBJ2-7 better at its end, which makes the J call doubtful. The germline gives CDR1 SGHAT, CDR2 FQNNGV. The CDR3 spans 16 residues. The CDR3: CASSFRQGVSSYEQYF. The CDR3 nucleotides are TGTGCCAGCAGCTTCCGACAGGGGGTGTCGTCCTACGAGCAGTACTTC.

This clonotype has just a few counts. V is TRBV12-3 or TRBV12-4 and J is TRBJ2-5; 7 nucleotides agree with TRBD1. V trimming: 7 bases; J trimming: 5 bases; junction bases outside the gene matches: 1. This CDR3 has 11 amino acids. CDR3 nucleotide sequence: TGTGCCAGCAAGACAGGGGAGACCCAGTACTTC. Its translation: CASKTGETQYF.

This clonotype was observed a handful of times. The chain recombines TRBV7-2 with TRBJ2-1; D is perhaps TRBD1 or TRBD2 (6 bases each). CDR3 length: 14 amino acids. Trimming cost V 5 bases and J 7 bases, with 15 bases left between them. Germline V lookup: CDR1 SGHTA, CDR2 FQGNSA. This CDR3 reads CASSLRQEGNEQFF. For the CDR3, the DNA is TGTGCCAGCAGCCTCCGACAGGAGGGGAATGAGCAGTTCTTC.

The chain uses TRBV6-5 and TRBJ2-1; 7 bases are shared with TRBD1. This CDR3 comprises 15 residues. V trimming: 5 bases; J trimming: 13 bases; junction bases outside the gene matches: 17. The germline V gene has CDR1 MNHEY and CDR2 SVGAGI. CDR3: CASSHRTGFTETQFF. CDR3 DNA sequence: TGTGCCAGCAGTCATCGGACAGGATTCACAGAGACCCAGTTCTTC.

The chain recombines TRBV6-1 with TRBJ2-7; 10 nucleotides match TRBD2. The J call may be incorrect, as the DNA end agrees better with TRBJ2-1. The CDR3 is 18 amino acids. The germline CDR1 and CDR2 sequences are MNHNS and SASEGT. The CDR3 DNA follows: TGTGCCAGCAGTGAATGGCCTAGCGGGAGCGGGATCCAAGAGACCCAGTTCTTC. Translated, it gives CASSEWPSGSGIQETQFF.

This sequence joins TRBV7-9 and TRBJ2-7; tentatively, D is TRBD1 (6 bases). With the DNA end fitting TRBJ2-1 better, the J assignment may be wrong. The CDR3 is 13 amino acids. Germline CDR1 is SEHNR and CDR2 is FQNEAQ (reference sequence). CDR3 nucleotides: TGTGCCAGCACCGGGCAGGGGTACAATGAGCAGTTCTTC. It encodes CASTGQGYNEQFF.

The chain is built from TRBV10-3 and TRBJ2-3; 8 bases align to TRBD1. The DNA end favors TRBJ2-1, so the J call may be wrong. The CDR3 consists of 14 residues. CDR1 is ENHRY and CDR2 is SYGVKD in the germline V gene. CDR3 nucleotide sequence: TGTGCCATCAGCGGACAGGGAATCTACAATGAGCAGTTCTTC. Encoded protein: CAISGQGIYNEQFF.

The chain uses TRBV6-2 or TRBV6-3 and TRBJ2-3, with a tentative D call TRBD1 (5 bases). The J call may be mistaken, given a closer DNA end match to TRBJ1-2. The CDR3 loop spans 14 amino acids. The V gene's germline CDR1 is MNHEY and CDR2 SVGEGT. This CDR3 reads CASGPLGANYGYTF. CDR3 coding DNA: TGTGCCAGCGGACCACTCGGGGCAAACTATGGCTACACCTTC.

This clonotype was observed at least ten times. No DNA is shown, since the ends of the CDR3 on it are uncertain; the CDR3 is the one TCRdb lists. This chain joins TRBV7-5 and TRBJ2-4; the listed D gene, TRBD2, was not tested against the DNA. TRBV7-5 represents a pseudogene. The CDR3 has 20 residues if both end residues are counted. CDR3 sequence: CTSVPVLLPRGGSRENIQYF.

The CDR3 sequence is CASSLVGQGVSYEQYF. DNA of the CDR3: TGTGCCAGCAGCTTAGTGGGACAGGGGGTCTCCTACGAGCAGTACTTC. The chain recombines TRBV7-6 with TRBJ2-3, with 11 nucleotides matching TRBD1. The J call is doubtful: the DNA matches TRBJ2-7 better. Germline V lookup: CDR1 SGHVS, CDR2 FNYEAQ. The CDR3 contains 16 residues.

The chain uses TRBV6-6 and TRBJ2-1, with a possible D match to TRBD1 (6 bases). Looked up from germline, CDR1 is MNHNY and CDR2 is SVGAGI (reference sequence). CDR3 length: 14 residues. With 6 bases removed from V and 2 bases from J, the gap between germline ends came to 11 bases. This chain's CDR3 is CASRVGTTYNEQFF. The CDR3 bases are TGTGCCAGCAGGGTCGGGACAACCTACAATGAGCAGTTCTTC.

This clonotype showed up just a few times. The rearrangement links TRBV7-2 to TRBJ2-7; D unclear. TRBJ2-1 matches the DNA end more closely, so the J call is doubtful. The CDR3 totals 12 residues. Looked up from germline, CDR1 is SGHTA and CDR2 is FQGNSA. The DNA for the CDR3 is TGTGCCAGCAGCTTCCGAGGCGATGAGCAGTTCTTC. It is translated as CASSFRGDEQFF.